Sequencing of this TCR beta chain was carried out in a study of T cell responses to AZD1222 COVID-19 vaccine. Regarding the study as a whole: There were mostly white British donors and more females than males, and clonal diversity was possibly underestimated. Sampling that yielded the repertoires occurred only after the peak T cell response. Spike as a whole was targeted by vaccine-associated CD4 TCRs, dominant at 160-218 and 743-854. Reportedly, close to half of spike-specific TCRs are directed against unmutated variant regions.

CDR1 is SGDLS and CDR2 is YYNGEE in the germline V gene. The junction had 4 bases not matched to a gene; V was cut back by 0 bases and J by 14 bases. The CDR3 sequence is 12 residues long. Repertoires were generated with immunoSEQ multiplex PCR, while TCRdb's copy carries only in-frame clones and drops some. The table records some 95,000 clones, approximately 88% of them present only once. As concerns this clone: Its antigen is not identified.

The material was peripheral blood, obtained on day 0 of AZD1222 vaccination. The J gene is TRBJ1-4, the V gene TRBV9; 7 positions match TRBD1. The TCR was taken from an adult in good health. DNA for the CDR3: TGTGCCAGCAGCGTAGAGGGGGGACAGCTGTTTTTT. Translating gives CASSVEGGQLFF. Variable domain in full (rest from reference TRBV9 and TRBJ1-4): DSGVTQTPKHLITATGQRVTLRCSPRSGDLSVYWYQQSLDQGLQFLIQYYNGEERAKGNILERFSAQQFPDLHSELNLSSLELGDSALYFCASSVEGGQLFFGSGTQLSVL.